The text below deals with one T cell receptor beta chain. It lacks a known antigen. Per-base quality was not reported, and no clone a single base away is much larger than it. This entry belongs to a study of lymphopenia after photon versus proton radiotherapy (dated by TCRdb to the late 2010s). General notes on the study: In patients with gastrointestinal tumors who developed high-grade lymphopenia, the study compared the immunological effects of photon radiation therapy with those of proton radiation therapy. The approximately 20 patients in the cohort had gastrointestinal tumors, were treated with either photon or proton therapy, and subsequently developed lymphopenia. The goal of the study was to describe how the two radiation modalities differ in their effects on the immune system. Study-level results and caveats: Across the cohort, an inverse correlation was found between a larger post-nadir drop in TCR diversity and overall survival time among patients who died. Proton-treated patients stayed relatively stable during treatment, while photon-treated patients lost naive T cells and TCR diversity and gained effector/memory populations. The survival association was assessed only in patients who died, and better survival with proton therapy was presented by the authors as a possibility rather than a demonstrated result. Once the lymphocyte count had reached its nadir, the repertoires of photon-treated patients showed oligoclonal expansion, particularly of CD8+ Temra cells, and this expansion drove the decline in diversity.

The CDR3 covers 15 residues, taking in both the cysteine and the phenylalanine. Only the CDR3 region is kept as DNA, spanning 45 bases read in frame from base 1. CDR1 LGHNA and CDR2 YNFKEQ are derived from the germline V gene. V and J lose 0 bases and 0 bases, and a span of 6 bases separates them. The protocol used for the library was the immunoSEQ multiplex PCR assay. Alongside multiparametric flow cytometry, deep sequencing of rearranged TCR beta loci was used to profile the T cell repertoires. The source is immuneACCESS, and TCRdb retained only in-frame sequences with V and J called. Part of the clones is not carried over; for the studies checked, unresolved V genes explain less than half of this, and the remainder is unexplained. In this sample the table shows 55,000 to 70,000 clones, 75% to 90% of which occur a single time. The ten largest make up roughly 2.3% of the sample.

The sequence links TRBV4-2 to TRBJ1-3, with an unclear D gene assignment. This material consisted of peripheral blood, taken from a patient treated with photon-based radiotherapy. The TCR comes from a middle-aged man with gastric cancer. CDR3 reads: CASSQEDLSGNTIYF. DNA sequence: TGTGCCAGCAGCCAAGAGGACCTCTCTGGAAACACCATATATTTT.